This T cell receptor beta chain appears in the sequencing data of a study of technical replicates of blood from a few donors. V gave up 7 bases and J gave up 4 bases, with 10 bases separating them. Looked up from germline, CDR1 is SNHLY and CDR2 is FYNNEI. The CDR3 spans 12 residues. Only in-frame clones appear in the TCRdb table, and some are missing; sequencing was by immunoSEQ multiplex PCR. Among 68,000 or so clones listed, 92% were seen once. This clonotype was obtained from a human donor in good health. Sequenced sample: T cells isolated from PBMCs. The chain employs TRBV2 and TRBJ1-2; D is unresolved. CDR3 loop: CASMITFYGYTF. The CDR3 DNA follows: TGTGCCAGCATGATAACTTTCTATGGCTACACCTTC.